This is a list of T cell receptor beta chains from one sample in a study of blood T cells in healthy people across ages. MiXCR was run by TCRdb on the 5' RACE reads, yielding one entry per CDR3 protein. In the table there are over 600,000 distinct CDR3 sequences, approximately 53% of which are singletons. Specimen: blood. The receptors originated from a middle-aged man in good health. CDR3s include the opening cysteine and the closing phenylalanine or tryptophan. The D gene is left open where the match is weak. Only some rows state a clone size, as once, few, many or a class for expanded clones.

clone size: NA
V gene: TRBV20-1
J gene: TRBJ2-7
D gene: TRBD1
CDR3 protein: CSARSRDRGRYEQYF
CDR3 DNA: TGCAGTGCTAGATCCAGGGACAGGGGGCGGTACGAGCAGTACTTC

clone size: NA
V gene: TRBV5-1
J gene: TRBJ2-1
D gene: TRBD1
CDR3 protein: CASNAITGVYGNEQFF
CDR3 DNA: TGCGCCAGCAACGCAATAACAGGGGTGTATGGGAATGAGCAGTTCTTC

clone size: NA
V gene: TRBV12-3/TRBV12-4
J gene: TRBJ2-3
D gene: NA
CDR3 protein: CASTRRGGADTQYF
CDR3 DNA: TGTGCCAGCACGAGGAGGGGGGGAGCAGATACGCAGTATTTT

clone size: NA
V gene: TRBV29-1
J gene: TRBJ1-2
D gene: NA
CDR3 protein: CSVVQANHGYTF
CDR3 DNA: TGCAGCGTTGTCCAGGCCAACCATGGCTACACCTTC

clone size: NA
V gene: TRBV7-9
J gene: TRBJ2-3
D gene: NA
CDR3 protein: CASSVADFDTQYF
CDR3 DNA: TGTGCCAGCAGCGTAGCGGACTTTGATACGCAGTATTTT

clone size: few
V gene: TRBV20-1
J gene: TRBJ2-7
D gene: TRBD2
CDR3 protein: CSATVGLAGSYEQYF
CDR3 DNA: TGCAGTGCTACAGTAGGCCTAGCGGGCTCCTACGAGCAGTACTTC

clone size: few
V gene: TRBV9
J gene: TRBJ1-6
D gene: TRBD1
CDR3 protein: CASSVDGTGDNSPLHF
CDR3 DNA: TGTGCCAGCAGCGTAGATGGGACAGGGGATAATTCACCCCTCCACTTT

clone size: NA
V gene: TRBV7-2
J gene: TRBJ2-7
D gene: NA
CDR3 protein: CASSLAVVEQYF
CDR3 DNA: TGTGCCAGCAGCTTAGCAGTCGTCGAGCAGTACTTC

clone size: few
V gene: TRBV7-9
J gene: TRBJ2-3
D gene: NA
CDR3 protein: CASSLGRGDLTDTQYF
CDR3 DNA: TGTGCCAGCAGCTTAGGTCGCGGGGATCTCACAGATACGCAGTATTTT

clone size: NA
V gene: TRBV7-2
J gene: TRBJ2-4
D gene: TRBD2
CDR3 protein: CASSFAPNLLAVRAKNIQYF
CDR3 DNA: TGTGCCAGCAGCTTTGCTCCAAACCTACTAGCGGTCCGAGCCAAAAACATTCAGTACTTC

clone size: NA
V gene: TRBV11-1
J gene: TRBJ2-3
D gene: TRBD2
CDR3 protein: CASSRGSRTDTQYF
CDR3 DNA: TGTGCCAGCAGCCGCGGGAGCCGCACAGATACGCAGTATTTT

clone size: NA
V gene: TRBV5-1
J gene: TRBJ2-7
D gene: TRBD1
CDR3 protein: CASTTRGQVFYEQYF
CDR3 DNA: TGCGCCAGCACAACCCGCGGACAGGTATTCTACGAGCAGTACTTC

clone size: few
V gene: TRBV11-3
J gene: TRBJ2-5
D gene: NA
CDR3 protein: CASSFFSGQETQYF
CDR3 DNA: TGTGCCAGCAGCTTTTTCAGCGGCCAAGAGACCCAGTACTTC

clone size: NA
V gene: TRBV6-1
J gene: TRBJ2-5
D gene: TRBD2
CDR3 protein: CASRPRTSGGAVYRETQYF
CDR3 DNA: TGTGCCAGCAGGCCCCGGACTAGCGGGGGGGCGGTTTATAGAGAGACCCAGTACTTC

clone size: NA
V gene: TRBV30
J gene: TRBJ1-2
D gene: TRBD1
CDR3 protein: CASYHLQTGVIYGYTF
CDR3 DNA: TGTGCCTCCTATCATTTACAGACAGGGGTAATCTATGGCTACACCTTC

clone size: NA
V gene: TRBV20-1
J gene: TRBJ1-1
D gene: NA
CDR3 protein: CSARATGLGLNSPEAFF
CDR3 DNA: TGCAGTGCTAGAGCAACAGGGCTTGGGTTGAATTCTCCTGAAGCTTTCTTT

clone size: NA
V gene: TRBV20-1
J gene: TRBJ1-4
D gene: NA
CDR3 protein: CSASLTDTATNEKLFF
CDR3 DNA: TGCAGTGCTAGCCTAACGGACACTGCAACTAATGAAAAACTGTTTTTT

clone size: few
V gene: TRBV20-1
J gene: TRBJ2-7
D gene: NA
CDR3 protein: CSASPDTPGHSAYEQYF
CDR3 DNA: TGCAGTGCTAGCCCCGATACTCCGGGACATTCGGCCTACGAGCAGTACTTC

clone size: NA
V gene: TRBV7-2
J gene: TRBJ1-2
D gene: TRBD1
CDR3 protein: CASSPRQGRNGYTF
CDR3 DNA: TGTGCCAGCAGCCCCAGACAGGGTAGGAATGGCTACACCTTC

clone size: NA
V gene: TRBV7-2
J gene: TRBJ2-1
D gene: TRBD1
CDR3 protein: CASSFRQGTYEQFF
CDR3 DNA: TGTGCCAGCAGCTTCCGACAGGGGACCTACGAGCAGTTCTTC

clone size: NA
V gene: TRBV28
J gene: TRBJ2-3
D gene: NA
CDR3 protein: CASSSLPGPTTDTQYF
CDR3 DNA: TGTGCCAGCAGTTCCCTTCCGGGACCGACCACAGATACGCAGTATTTT

clone size: NA
V gene: TRBV29-1
J gene: TRBJ2-7
D gene: NA
CDR3 protein: CSAEISEQYF
CDR3 DNA: TGCAGCGCTGAGATCAGTGAGCAGTACTTC

clone size: NA
V gene: TRBV7-2
J gene: TRBJ2-7
D gene: TRBD2
CDR3 protein: CASSWRPGTSGKEEQYF
CDR3 DNA: TGTGCCAGCAGCTGGCGCCCTGGGACTAGCGGGAAGGAAGAGCAGTACTTC

clone size: NA
V gene: TRBV7-6
J gene: TRBJ2-7
D gene: TRBD1
CDR3 protein: CASSLAQGARGDEQYF
CDR3 DNA: TGTGCCAGCAGCTTAGCACAGGGGGCGCGAGGTGACGAGCAGTACTTC

clone size: NA
V gene: TRBV10-3
J gene: TRBJ2-1
D gene: NA
CDR3 protein: CAISETSPSSYNEQFF
CDR3 DNA: TGTGCCATCAGTGAGACTTCCCCCAGCTCCTACAATGAGCAGTTCTTC

clone size: NA
V gene: TRBV20-1
J gene: TRBJ2-4
D gene: NA
CDR3 protein: CCAREKHKNIQYF
CDR3 DNA: TGCTGTGCTAGGGAAAAACATAAAAACATTCAGTACTTC

clone size: few
V gene: TRBV5-1
J gene: TRBJ2-7
D gene: TRBD1
CDR3 protein: CASRRYRGYDYEQYF
CDR3 DNA: TGCGCCAGCAGACGGTACAGGGGGTATGACTACGAGCAGTACTTC

clone size: NA
V gene: TRBV28
J gene: TRBJ2-5
D gene: TRBD1
CDR3 protein: CASSTHRGSETQYF
CDR3 DNA: TGTGCCAGCAGTACGCACAGGGGATCAGAGACCCAGTACTTC

clone size: NA
V gene: TRBV20-1
J gene: TRBJ2-6
D gene: NA
CDR3 protein: CSAPVAGANVLTF
CDR3 DNA: TGCAGTGCTCCTGTCGCGGGGGCCAACGTCCTGACTTTC

clone size: NA
V gene: TRBV12-3/TRBV12-4
J gene: TRBJ2-3
D gene: TRBD2
CDR3 protein: CASTGLAGGLDTQYF
CDR3 DNA: TGTGCCAGCACGGGACTAGCGGGAGGTCTAGATACGCAGTATTTT

clone size: NA
V gene: TRBV7-9
J gene: TRBJ2-5
D gene: TRBD1
CDR3 protein: CASSWNRGPETQYF
CDR3 DNA: TGTGCCAGCAGCTGGAACAGGGGGCCGGAGACCCAGTACTTC

clone size: NA
V gene: TRBV11-2
J gene: TRBJ2-2
D gene: NA
CDR3 protein: CASSLVGRTGELFF
CDR3 DNA: TGTGCCAGCAGCTTAGTGGGTCGAACCGGGGAGCTGTTTTTT

clone size: once
V gene: TRBV12-5
J gene: TRBJ1-5
D gene: NA
CDR3 protein: CASGLPQGDQPQHF
CDR3 DNA: TGTGCTAGTGGTTTGCCGCAGGGCGATCAGCCCCAGCATTTT

clone size: NA
V gene: TRBV4-1
J gene: TRBJ1-1
D gene: TRBD1
CDR3 protein: CASRDRGPSTEAFF
CDR3 DNA: TGCGCCAGCAGAGACAGGGGGCCGTCCACTGAAGCTTTCTTT

clone size: once
V gene: TRBV27
J gene: TRBJ2-7
D gene: NA
CDR3 protein: CASGETGYEQYF
CDR3 DNA: TGTGCCAGCGGGGAAACAGGATACGAGCAGTACTTC

clone size: NA
V gene: TRBV4-3
J gene: TRBJ2-7
D gene: NA
CDR3 protein: CASSQDRGRDSYEQYF
CDR3 DNA: TGCGCCAGCAGCCAAGATAGGGGCAGGGACTCATACGAGCAGTACTTC

clone size: NA
V gene: TRBV5-1
J gene: TRBJ2-7
D gene: TRBD1
CDR3 protein: CASSFTGQVAYEQYF
CDR3 DNA: TGCGCCAGCAGCTTCACTGGACAGGTAGCCTACGAGCAGTACTTC

clone size: few
V gene: TRBV5-6
J gene: TRBJ1-6
D gene: TRBD1
CDR3 protein: CASSVDRGSPLHF
CDR3 DNA: TGTGCCAGCAGCGTAGACAGGGGTTCACCCCTCCACTTT

clone size: NA
V gene: TRBV20-1
J gene: TRBJ2-4
D gene: NA
CDR3 protein: CSARPAQLTIQYF
CDR3 DNA: TGCAGTGCTAGACCCGCTCAGTTGACCATTCAGTACTTC

clone size: few
V gene: TRBV28
J gene: TRBJ2-5
D gene: NA
CDR3 protein: CASTLGLGAETQYF
CDR3 DNA: TGTGCCAGCACCCTAGGGTTAGGGGCAGAGACCCAGTACTTC

clone size: few
V gene: TRBV28
J gene: TRBJ2-5
D gene: NA
CDR3 protein: CAIIEGTGGREEQYF
CDR3 DNA: TGTGCCATCATAGAGGGAACTGGAGGAAGGGAGGAGCAGTACTTC

clone size: NA
V gene: TRBV25-1
J gene: TRBJ2-7
D gene: TRBD2
CDR3 protein: CASQRDSYEQYF
CDR3 DNA: TGTGCCAGTCAGCGGGACTCCTACGAGCAGTACTTC

clone size: NA
V gene: TRBV29-1
J gene: TRBJ1-2
D gene: TRBD1
CDR3 protein: CSAGDGTGYGYTF
CDR3 DNA: TGCAGCGCGGGGGATGGGACAGGCTATGGCTACACCTTC

clone size: NA
V gene: TRBV3-1
J gene: TRBJ2-1
D gene: TRBD1
CDR3 protein: CASSRWDSRVVNEQFF
CDR3 DNA: TGTGCCAGCAGCCGCTGGGACAGCCGTGTCGTCAATGAGCAGTTCTTC

clone size: few
V gene: TRBV27
J gene: TRBJ1-2
D gene: TRBD1
CDR3 protein: CASSFGTGGPNGYTF
CDR3 DNA: TGTGCCAGCAGTTTTGGGACAGGGGGCCCTAATGGCTACACCTTC

clone size: NA
V gene: TRBV7-9
J gene: TRBJ2-2
D gene: NA
CDR3 protein: CASRPRQAAERDTGELFF
CDR3 DNA: TGTGCCAGCAGACCCCGACAGGCTGCCGAACGGGACACCGGGGAGCTGTTTTTT